Each of the 15 T cell receptor beta chains below was sequenced from the same sample in a study of cytomegalovirus exposure and HLA in healthy donors. Both 60 Vbeta primers and 13 Jbeta primers went into the PCR. Clones were sequenced by immunoSEQ multiplex PCR, and TCRdb holds only the in-frame ones, with some missing. The sample has fewer than 85,000 clones. Sequencing was carried out using PBMCs. The receptors were gathered from a woman aged 40-49 years in good health and CMV-seropositive.

The J gene is TRBJ2-2, the V gene TRBV10-1, with 10 bases fitting TRBD2. The J segment lost 5 bases and the V segment lost 7 bases, leaving 4 bases of the junction unmatched. There are 14 residues in the CDR3. The germline gives CDR1 WNHNN, CDR2 SYGVQD (reference sequence). CDR3 protein: CASKLAGDTGELFF. In DNA form, the CDR3 reads TGCGCCAGCAAGCTAGCGGGAGATACCGGGGAGCTGTTTTTT.

This chain connects TRBV28 to TRBJ1-2, with D possibly TRBD1 on 6 matching bases. V lost 4 bases, J lost 5 bases, and 20 bases lay in between. Germline CDR1 reads MDHEN; CDR2 reads SYDVKM. This CDR3 is built from 16 residues. CDR3 coding DNA: TGTGCCAGCAGTTCCATTCCCCGGAAAACAGGGTATGGCTACACCTTC. The encoded protein is CASSSIPRKTGYGYTF.

CDR3 coding DNA: TGTGCCAGCAGTGATGTCAGTACCTACGAGCAGTACTTC. It yields the protein CASSDVSTYEQYF. The V gene is TRBV25-1, the J gene TRBJ2-7; D not certain. CDR3 length equals 13 residues. The V and J ends lost 3 bases and 2 bases respectively, with 8 bases between them. Germline-derived CDR1 and CDR2 are MGHDK and SYGVNS.

This chain connects TRBV7-8 to TRBJ2-7, with 12 positions matching TRBD2. CDR3 length: 17 residues. CDR1 is SGHVS, CDR2 FQNEAQ, per germline. The junction had 13 bases not matched to a gene; V was cut back by 6 bases and J by 4 bases. The CDR3 here is CASRSVGASGRAYEQYF. For the CDR3, the DNA is TGTGCCAGCAGGTCCGTAGGCGCTAGCGGGAGGGCTTACGAGCAGTACTTC.

This chain uses TRBV7-6 with TRBJ2-3; D may be TRBD1 (5 bases). The V and J ends lost 6 bases and 4 bases respectively, with 17 bases between them. Germline-derived CDR1 and CDR2 are SGHVS and FNYEAQ. The CDR3 sequence is 15 residues long. In DNA, the CDR3 is TGTGCCAGCAGGCCCAGACAGATGAGCGCAGATACGCAGTATTTT. Its protein is CASRPRQMSADTQYF.

V and J are TRBV7-2 and TRBJ1-2; D is ambiguous. Trimming shortened V by 4 bases and J by 1 base, and 10 bases separated the two germline ends. This CDR3 comprises 14 residues. Germline lookup yields CDR1 SGHTA and CDR2 FQGNSA. In DNA, the CDR3 is TGTGCCAGCAGCTGGAGGACGGATAACTATGGCTACACCTTC. It codes for CASSWRTDNYGYTF. The full variable domain, with the rest looked up from reference TRBV7-2 and TRBJ1-2, is GAGVSQSPSNKVTEKGKDVELRCDPISGHTALYWYRQSLGQGLEFLIYFQGNSAPDKSGLPSDRFSAERTGGSVSTLTIQRTQQEDSAVYLCASSWRTDNYGYTFGSGTRLTVV.

The chain links TRBV7-2 to TRBJ2-5; 7 nucleotides line up with TRBD1. Germline V gene data show CDR1 as SGHTA and CDR2 as FQGNSA. The V segment lost 0 bases and the J segment 2 bases; nucleotides outside the gene matches: 6. This CDR3 contains 16 residues. In nucleotides, the CDR3 is TGTGCCAGCAGCTTAGCGGAGACAGGGTGGCAAGAGACCCAGTACTTC. This codes for CASSLAETGWQETQYF.

The CDR3 region has the DNA TGTGCCAGCTCACTATCACAGGGTGGAGTGGACTCTGGGGCCAACGTCCTGACTTTC. Amino acids: CASSLSQGGVDSGANVLTF. The V and J genes are TRBV18 and TRBJ2-6; tentative D call: TRBD1 (6 bases). This CDR3 spans 19 amino acids. V was trimmed by 4 bases and J by 0 bases, leaving 19 bases between them. Per the germline V gene, CDR1 is KGHSH and CDR2 is LQKENI.

The chain is built from TRBV19 and TRBJ1-5; D is unclear. The CDR3 sequence is 13 residues long. Germline V gene sequence: CDR1 LNHDA, CDR2 SQIVND (reference sequence). Trimming pared 5 bases from V and 5 bases from J, leaving 10 bases between. The CDR3: CASSLGGDQPQHF. CDR3 DNA sequence: TGTGCCAGTAGTCTAGGCGGGGATCAGCCCCAGCATTTT.

The chain employs TRBV10-3 and TRBJ2-7; D is possibly TRBD1 (6 bases). Trimming cost V 1 base and J 4 bases, with 8 bases left between them. There are 13 residues in the CDR3. Per germline, CDR1 ENHRY and CDR2 SYGVKD. CDR3 loop: CAISEYQGYEQYF. The CDR3 DNA is TGTGCCATCAGTGAGTACCAGGGGTACGAGCAGTACTTC.

The chain uses TRBV28 and TRBJ1-2; the match to TRBD1 covers 8 bases. CDR1 is MDHEN, CDR2 SYDVKM, per germline. This CDR3 comprises 14 residues. V lost 4 bases, J lost 2 bases, and 3 bases stayed unmatched. CDR3: CASSWRTGNYGYTF. The CDR3 DNA sequence: TGTGCCAGCAGTTGGAGGACAGGGAACTATGGCTACACCTTC.

The rearrangement uses TRBV9 and TRBJ2-1; D perhaps matches TRBD1 (6 bases). Trimming took off 7 bases at V and 8 bases at J, with 25 bases between the two ends. CDR1 and CDR2 (germline): SGDLS, YYNGEE. This CDR3 is 16 amino acids long. In DNA form, the CDR3 reads TGTGCCAGCTCCCTACAGGGCGGCTTAACGATCGATGAGCAGTTCTTC. Residues: CASSLQGGLTIDEQFF. The complete variable domain, with remaining parts taken from reference TRBV9 and TRBJ2-1, reads DSGVTQTPKHLITATGQRVTLRCSPRSGDLSVYWYQQSLDQGLQFLIQYYNGEERAKGNILERFSAQQFPDLHSELNLSSLELGDSALYFCASSLQGGLTIDEQFFGPGTRLTVL.

This chain joins TRBV10-2 and TRBJ1-2; 7 nucleotides line up with TRBD1. Trimming at V came to 3 bases and at J to 7 bases, leaving 5 bases not matched to a gene. The V gene's germline CDR1 is WSHSY and CDR2 SAAADI. CDR3 length: 13 amino acids. CDR3 nucleotides: TGCGCCAGCAGTGAACAGGGGAAGGGTGGCTACACCTTC. Amino acid sequence: CASSEQGKGGYTF.

The rearrangement joins TRBV7-2 to TRBJ2-1; 8 bases align to TRBD2. The CDR3 has 14 residues. Germline V gene lookup returns CDR1 SGHTA and CDR2 FQGNSA. Trimming at V came to 1 base and at J to 9 bases, leaving 5 bases not matched to a gene. The CDR3 sequence is CASSLVQRGPEQFF. The CDR3 bases are TGTGCCAGCAGCTTAGTGCAGCGGGGGCCTGAGCAGTTCTTC.

V gene TRBV7-9 combines with J gene TRBJ1-2; D is unresolved. The length of the CDR3 is 12 residues. The V gene lost 6 bases and the J gene lost 10 bases, with 15 bases spanning the gap. Germline-derived CDR1 and CDR2 are SEHNR and FQNEAQ (reference sequence). In DNA, the CDR3 is TGTGCCAGCAGTAGCTTATCCGGGGACTACACCTTC. Translated: CASSSLSGDYTF.